This T cell receptor beta chain stems from a study of blood T cell repertoires in COVID-19 (TCRdb year 2020). Regarding the complete study: Collaborator samples came from the United States, Italy and Spain and covered acute and convalescent phases of COVID-19. Samples came from the ongoing ImmuneRACE study (first 160 participants) plus 1,254 subjects from 6 global collaborators. Where available, HLA class I and class II types were taken from metadata supplied by the sample provider and were not determined by assay-based typing. Deeply sampled blood TCRbeta repertoires from subjects exposed to, actively infected with, or recovered from COVID-19 were included in the dataset. The repertoires were released in a freely available public database meant as a resource for research on the immune response to SARS-CoV-2. The material from the prospective study consisted of cDNA or gDNA derived from T cells, B-cell-depleted T cells, or PBMCs. Sample metadata almost always included a de-identified subject ID, COVID-19 status, age in years and sex.

The immunoSEQ Assay, a bias-controlled multiplex PCR, was used to amplify TCRbeta CDR3 regions from genomic DNA. Turning to the authors' computational methods: Nucleated cell counts per sample were estimated from amplification of reference gene primers within the assay. To quantify the absolute abundance of each unique TCRbeta CDR3 rearrangement, sequence reads were collapsed and filtered. For each sample, productive Simpson clonality was calculated as the square root of Simpson's diversity index across productive rearrangements. The table was pulled from immuneACCESS by TCRdb, which kept in-frame rearrangements only. Such tables lose some clones; where checked, under half of the loss comes from unresolved V genes, and the rest has no known cause. Clone size and V and J calls were adopted from that table, with D and trimming inferred from the DNA. The sample contains about 92,000 clones, 60% to 85% of them found a single time. The ten largest make up 8.7% of the sample.

V and J are truncated by 1 base and 8 bases respectively, leaving an intervening sequence of 14 bases. From cysteine to phenylalanine, the CDR3 is 14 amino acids long. Just the 42-base CDR3 DNA is kept, in frame starting at base 1. The germline V gene (reference sequence) specifies LGHDT as CDR1 and YNNKEL as CDR2. A second Seattle source provided samples from volunteer blood donors who had recovered from COVID-19. The collaborating institutions used their own protocols to collect whole blood in K2EDTA tubes. Collaborator samples were shipped for TCRbeta analysis as frozen whole blood, isolated PBMCs, or DNA extracted from either sample type. With regard to this clone: The antigen it binds to is not known. Base qualities are not at hand, and no much larger clone is one base apart.

Summary of the overall study and its limitations: Clinical and demographic metadata were provided uncurated, with the amount varying by source and participant.

The sequence derives from a man aged 50 or older who had recovered from COVID-19. What was sequenced was peripheral blood. This chain is built from TRBV3-1 (or the pseudogene TRBV3-2) and TRBJ1-2; matching of 5 bases hints at TRBD1 as the D gene. CDR3 reads: CASSQVAGLSGYTF. In nucleotide form, the sequence is TGTGCCAGCAGCCAAGTGGCAGGGCTTAGCGGCTACACCTTC.